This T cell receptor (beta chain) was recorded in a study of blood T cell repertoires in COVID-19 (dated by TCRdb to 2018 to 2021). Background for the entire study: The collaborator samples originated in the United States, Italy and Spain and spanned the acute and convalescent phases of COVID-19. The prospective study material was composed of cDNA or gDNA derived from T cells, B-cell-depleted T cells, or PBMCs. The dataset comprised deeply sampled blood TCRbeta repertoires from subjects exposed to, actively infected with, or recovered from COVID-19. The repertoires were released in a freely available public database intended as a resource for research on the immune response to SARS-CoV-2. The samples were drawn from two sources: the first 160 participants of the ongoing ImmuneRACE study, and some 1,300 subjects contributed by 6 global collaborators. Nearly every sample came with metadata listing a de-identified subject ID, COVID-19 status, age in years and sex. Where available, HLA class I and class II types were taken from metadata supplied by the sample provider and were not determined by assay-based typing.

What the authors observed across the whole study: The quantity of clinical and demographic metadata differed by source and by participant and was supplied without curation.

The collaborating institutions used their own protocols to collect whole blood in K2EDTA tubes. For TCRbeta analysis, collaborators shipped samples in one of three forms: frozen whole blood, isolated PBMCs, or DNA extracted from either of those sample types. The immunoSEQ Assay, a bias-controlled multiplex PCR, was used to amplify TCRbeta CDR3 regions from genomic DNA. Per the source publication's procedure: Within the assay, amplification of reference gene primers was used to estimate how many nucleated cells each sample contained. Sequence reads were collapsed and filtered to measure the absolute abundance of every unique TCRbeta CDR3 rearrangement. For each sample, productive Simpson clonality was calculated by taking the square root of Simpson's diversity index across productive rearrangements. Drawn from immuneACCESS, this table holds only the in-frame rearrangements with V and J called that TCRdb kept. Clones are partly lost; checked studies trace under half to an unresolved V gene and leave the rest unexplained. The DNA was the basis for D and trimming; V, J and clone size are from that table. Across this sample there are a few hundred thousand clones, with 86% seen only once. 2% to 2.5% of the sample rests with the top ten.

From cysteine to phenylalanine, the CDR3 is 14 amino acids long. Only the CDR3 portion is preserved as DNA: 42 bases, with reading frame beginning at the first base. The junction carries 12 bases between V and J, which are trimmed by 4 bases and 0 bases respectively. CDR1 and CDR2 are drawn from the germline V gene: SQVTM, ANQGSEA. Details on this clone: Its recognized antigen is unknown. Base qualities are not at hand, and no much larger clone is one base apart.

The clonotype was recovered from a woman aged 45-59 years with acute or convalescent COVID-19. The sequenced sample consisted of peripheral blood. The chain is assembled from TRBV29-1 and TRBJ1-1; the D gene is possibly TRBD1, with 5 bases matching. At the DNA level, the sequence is TGCAGCGTTGTGCAGGGTGGATTGAACACTGAAGCTTTCTTT. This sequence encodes CSVVQGGLNTEAFF. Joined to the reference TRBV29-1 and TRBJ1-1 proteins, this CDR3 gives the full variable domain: SAVISQKPSRDICQRGTSLTIQCQVDSQVTMMFWYRQQPGQSLTLIATANQGSEATYESGFVIDKFPISRPNLTFSTLTVSNMSPEDSSIYLCSVVQGGLNTEAFFGQGTRLTVV.